Each of the 23 T cell receptor beta chains below was sequenced from the same sample in a study of shared clonotypes between healthy human individuals (TCRdb year 2020). Library construction relied on the immunoSEQ multiplex PCR assay. Held by TCRdb, this immuneACCESS table contains in-frame sequences only and omits some clones. Under half of the omission traces to an unresolved V gene where checked; the cause of the rest is unknown. The table for this sample lists roughly 2.5 million clones; more than 80% of them were counted only once. The ten most abundant clones make up around 0.14% of the sample. Sequencing input: naive CD4+ T cells sorted from blood. What this sample's cell subset or site label stands for: CD45RA+ positively selected. The receptor source for this set is a man aged 18 to 29 in good health.

In this sample, this clone turned up once. The rearrangement links TRBV6-6 to TRBJ2-7, with D possibly called TRBD1 or TRBD2 (5 bases each). V was trimmed by 5 bases and J by 2 bases, leaving 13 bases between them. The CDR3 has 14 amino acids. Germline V lookup: CDR1 MNHNY, CDR2 SVGAGI (reference sequence). The CDR3 DNA reads as TGTGCCAGCAGTCCCCCAGGGACCACCTACGAGCAGTACTTC. Its translation: CASSPPGTTYEQYF.

V gene TRBV2 combines with J gene TRBJ2-2, with D uncertain. Per germline, CDR1 SNHLY and CDR2 FYNNEI. The CDR3 loop spans 15 amino acids. V lost 4 bases and J lost 5, with 14 bases in between. The CDR3 loop reads CASSVSGQPTGELFF. The CDR3 DNA follows: TGTGCCAGCAGTGTATCGGGTCAACCGACCGGGGAGCTGTTTTTT.

This chain joins TRBV7-2 and TRBJ1-1; D may be TRBD1 (5 bases). The CDR3 length is 15 residues. Trimming took off 5 bases at V and 1 base at J, with 14 bases between the two ends. CDR1 and CDR2 from the germline V gene are SGHTA and FQGNSA. CDR3 DNA: TGTGCCAGCAGCATTAGACAGCTCTGGAACACTGAAGCTTTCTTT. Amino acid sequence: CASSIRQLWNTEAFF.

This chain uses TRBV7-2 with TRBJ1-4, with 11 bases that match TRBD1. This CDR3 comprises 18 residues. V gave up 0 bases and J gave up 8 bases; unmatched junction bases: 11. Germline CDR1 reads SGHTA; CDR2 reads FQGNSA. The CDR3 region is CASSLAGTGGGLEEKLFF. DNA for the CDR3: TGTGCCAGCAGCTTAGCTGGGACAGGGGGGGGCTTAGAGGAAAAACTGTTTTTT.

With regard to this clone: Distinct nucleotide sequences in the sample also encode this CDR3. The V call is TRBV6-5, the J call TRBJ1-6; 7 bases map to TRBD1. This CDR3 region has 16 residues. Germline trimming cut 0 bases from V and 7 bases from J; bases unmatched to any gene: 6. Germline loops: CDR1 MNHEY, CDR2 SVGAGI. In DNA, the CDR3 is TGTGCCAGCAGTTACTCGAGGGACAGTACCAATTCACCCCTCCACTTT. Its protein is CASSYSRDSTNSPLHF.

The V gene is TRBV7-9, the J gene TRBJ2-5; 9 bases line up with TRBD2. From germline, CDR1 is SEHNR and CDR2 FQNEAQ (reference sequence). This CDR3 contains 16 residues. J was trimmed by 5 bases and V by 5 bases; bases with no gene match: 12. The CDR3 loop reads CASSPAGIAGAETQYF. The CDR3, as DNA: TGTGCCAGCAGCCCCGCGGGAATAGCGGGGGCGGAGACCCAGTACTTC.

This chain connects TRBV30 to TRBJ1-2, with D uncertain. Germline V gene lookup returns CDR1 GTSNPN and CDR2 SVGIG (reference sequence). This CDR3 is built from 13 residues. The V gene lost 1 base and the J gene lost 4 bases, with 10 bases spanning the gap. CDR3 nucleotide sequence: TGTGCCTGGAGTGAAGGACGGATCTATGGCTACACCTTC. As protein: CAWSEGRIYGYTF. Filled out from reference TRBV30 and TRBJ1-2, the complete variable domain reads SQTIHQWPATLVQPVGSPLSLECTVEGTSNPNLYWYRQAAGRGLQLLFYSVGIGQISSEVPQNLSASRPQDRQFILSSKKLLLSDSGFYLCAWSEGRIYGYTFGSGTRLTVV.

The chain is built from TRBV6-5 and TRBJ1-3; no reliable D call. The CDR3 spans 15 residues. Germline V CDR1 and CDR2: MNHEY, SVGAGI. V lost 6 bases and J lost 0, with 12 bases in between. CDR3 bases: TGTGCCAGCAGGCGGAGCCGGAGCTCTGGAAACACCATATATTTT. Residues: CASRRSRSSGNTIYF.

The chain carries TRBV6-5 and TRBJ2-7; 11 nucleotides agree with TRBD1. This CDR3 has 15 residues. The V and J ends lost 6 bases and 3 bases, in that order; junction bases with no gene match: 7. Germline V gene sequence: CDR1 MNHEY, CDR2 SVGAGI. CDR3 nucleotides: TGTGCCAGCAGCCGGGCGGGACAGGGGGACTACGAGCAGTACTTC. Translation: CASSRAGQGDYEQYF.

This clone was observed a single time. The V and J genes are TRBV12-5 and TRBJ2-5; D gene ambiguous. Trimming removed 2 bases at V and 5 bases at J, with 15 bases between. The CDR3 contains 15 residues. Germline-derived CDR1 and CDR2 are LGHNT and FRNRAP. The CDR3 DNA reads as TGTGCTAGTGGTTTGTTCACGTTCGTATTGGAGACCCAGTACTTC. It is translated as CASGLFTFVLETQYF.

The chain is built from TRBV5-1 and TRBJ2-3; a possible D gene is TRBD2 (6 bases). CDR1 SGHRS and CDR2 YFSETQ come from the germline V gene. The CDR3 has 16 residues. The V end lost 0 bases, the J end lost 4 bases, and 15 bases lay between the germline ends. The CDR3 loop reads CASSLGRGMVADTQYF. CDR3 DNA: TGCGCCAGCAGCTTGGGTCGCGGGATGGTAGCAGATACGCAGTATTTT.

The CDR3 reads CASSFWLGEKLFF. The CDR3 nucleotides read TGTGCCAGCAGTTTCTGGTTGGGTGAAAAACTGTTTTTT. This sequence joins TRBV28 and TRBJ1-4; D gene ambiguous. Trimming left V 3 bases short and J 7 bases short, with 9 bases between. Germline loops: CDR1 MDHEN, CDR2 SYDVKM. This CDR3 has 13 residues.

This clone was recorded only once. The chain joins TRBV5-1 to TRBJ2-5, with TRBD2 matching 9 bases. Per germline, CDR1 SGHRS and CDR2 YFSETQ. The CDR3 runs to 16 residues. Trimming took 4 bases from V and 5 from J; bases not matched to a gene: 12. CDR3 amino acids: CASSPSAAGGHETQYF. The CDR3 bases are TGCGCCAGCAGCCCCTCCGCCGCGGGGGGGCATGAGACCCAGTACTTC.

The chain has TRBV18 and TRBJ1-1; D gene uncertain. CDR1 and CDR2 (germline): KGHSH, LQKENI. This CDR3 is 14 amino acids long. Trimming pared 0 bases from V and 1 base from J, leaving 6 bases between. CDR3 amino acids: CASSPPDGNTEAFF. The DNA for the CDR3 is TGTGCCAGCTCACCACCGGACGGGAACACTGAAGCTTTCTTT.

The J gene is TRBJ2-5, the V gene TRBV5-8; D is unclear. Trimming took off 1 base at V and 5 bases at J, with 6 bases between the two ends. The CDR3 has 12 residues. Germline CDR1 is SGHTS and CDR2 is YDEGEE. The CDR3 nucleotides are TGTGCCAGCAGCTTGCTCAGGGAGACCCAGTACTTC. Amino acid sequence: CASSLLRETQYF. Filled out from reference TRBV5-8 and TRBJ2-5, the complete variable domain reads EAGVTQSPTHLIKTRGQQATLRCSPISGHTSVYWYQQALGLGLQFLLWYDEGEERNRGNFPPRFSGRQFPNYSSELNVNALELEDSALYLCASSLLRETQYFGPGTRLLVL.

The gene calls are TRBV11-2 and TRBJ2-3; TRBD2 aligns across 10 bases. The germline V gene has CDR1 SGHAT and CDR2 FQNNGV. Losses at the gene ends were 5 bases for V and 4 bases for J; bases not matched to a gene: 18. This CDR3 is built from 19 residues. Here the CDR3 DNA reads TGTGCCAGCAGCCCCCGACTAGCGGGTTACGCCAATATGCCAGATACGCAGTATTTT. Protein product: CASSPRLAGYANMPDTQYF.

The J gene is TRBJ2-6, the V gene TRBV5-1; D may be TRBD2 (5 bases). The germline V gene has CDR1 SGHRS and CDR2 YFSETQ. V was shortened by 2 bases and J by 4 bases, with 13 bases between the two germline ends. This CDR3 spans 16 amino acids. CDR3 sequence: CASSFNGGSGANVLTF. The CDR3, as DNA: TGCGCCAGCAGCTTCAACGGAGGCTCCGGGGCCAACGTCCTGACTTTC.

Here the CDR3 DNA reads TGCGCCAGCAGCATGGGGGACACAATTGATAATTCACCCCTCCACTTT. Residues: CASSMGDTIDNSPLHF. J is TRBJ1-6 and V is TRBV5-1; D might be TRBD1 (6 bases). V was clipped by 4 bases and J by 5 bases, with 16 bases between them. Germline values: CDR1 SGHRS, CDR2 YFSETQ. The CDR3 spans 16 residues.

The rearrangement links TRBV18 to TRBJ1-4; D is perhaps TRBD1 (5 bases). V lost 2 bases and J lost 7, with 14 bases in between. Germline-derived CDR1 and CDR2 are KGHSH and LQKENI. CDR3 length: 15 residues. CDR3 sequence reads: CASSPRVDTGEKLFF. Written as DNA, the CDR3 is TGTGCCAGCTCACCAAGGGTGGACACAGGTGAAAAACTGTTTTTT.

The chain combines TRBV4-3 with TRBJ2-5, with D perhaps matching TRBD2 (5 bases). CDR1 LGHNA and CDR2 YSLEER come from the germline V gene. Trimming took 1 base from V and 11 from J, leaving 14 bases between them. This CDR3 is built from 13 residues. The CDR3 nucleotides are TGCGCCAGCAGCCAAGTAGGCGGGCTTGAGCAGTACTTC. This gives the protein CASSQVGGLEQYF.

The genes are TRBV10-1 and TRBJ1-4; 7 bases align to TRBD1. Germline V gives CDR1 WNHNN, CDR2 SYGVQD (reference sequence). The CDR3 runs 14 residues. V lost 8 bases, J lost 7 bases, and 10 bases stayed unmatched. CDR3 residues: CASGGGGAGEKLFF. CDR3 in DNA: TGCGCCAGCGGAGGAGGGGGCGCCGGTGAAAAACTGTTTTTT.

This chain links TRBV7-8 with TRBJ1-3, with D maybe TRBD1 (5 bases). The CDR3 is 17 residues long. Germline V gene sequence: CDR1 SGHVS, CDR2 FQNEAQ. V lost 7 bases and J 6 bases, leaving 25 bases between the germline ends. The DNA of the CDR3 is TGTGCCAGCACCACGGTGGAGTTTGGGGGAGGCTCAAACACCATATATTTT. Translation: CASTTVEFGGGSNTIYF. Variable domain in full (rest from reference TRBV7-8 and TRBJ1-3): GAGVSQSPRYKVAKRGQDVALRCDPISGHVSLFWYQQALGQGPEFLTYFQNEAQLDKSGLPSDRFFAERPEGSVSTLKIQRTQQEDSAVYLCASTTVEFGGGSNTIYFGEGSWLTVV.

The chain employs TRBV28 and TRBJ1-6; no clear D. Deletions cut 7 bases from V and 10 bases from J, with 11 bases between. The CDR3 is 12 residues long. Looked up from germline, CDR1 is MDHEN and CDR2 is SYDVKM. CDR3 residues: CASNWKGSPLHF. In DNA form, the CDR3 reads TGTGCCAGCAATTGGAAAGGCTCACCCCTCCACTTT.